This passage covers 10 T cell receptor beta chains from one sample sequenced in a study of blood T cell repertoires in COVID-19. Some clones are missing from TCRdb's copy, which holds only in-frame ones; the method was immunoSEQ multiplex PCR. The sample comprises over 200,000 clones, more than 70% of which are singletons, and more than 8% rests with the top ten. The sequencing sample was made of peripheral blood. These receptors were collected from a woman between 50 and 59 years old with acute or convalescent COVID-19.

The rearrangement links TRBV19 to TRBJ1-5; 8 bases map to TRBD1. CDR1 LNHDA and CDR2 SQIVND come from the germline V gene (reference sequence). This CDR3 comprises 14 residues. The trim removed 3 bases at V and 7 bases at J, leaving 5 bases unmatched. CDR3 sequence reads: CASSIGQGGQPQHF. The CDR3 DNA reads TGTGCCAGTAGTATTGGACAGGGAGGCCAGCCCCAGCATTTT.

J is TRBJ2-3 and V is TRBV5-1, with D tentatively TRBD2 (5 bases). V lost 5 bases and J lost 4, with 14 bases in between. Germline V gene lookup returns CDR1 SGHRS and CDR2 YFSETQ. This CDR3 comprises 14 residues. CDR3: CASSPGSPADTQYF. In DNA, the CDR3 is TGCGCCAGCAGTCCGGGATCCCCGGCAGATACGCAGTATTTT.

Written as DNA, the CDR3 is TGTGCCAGCAGTTCTGGGACAGGGGTTTGGGAGCCCCAGCATTTT. Encoded protein: CASSSGTGVWEPQHF. The chain has TRBV2 and TRBJ1-5; 10 bases are shared with TRBD1. V shed 5 bases, J shed 8 bases, and the junction held 9 bases outside the gene matches. Germline V gives CDR1 SNHLY, CDR2 FYNNEI. The CDR3 has 15 residues.

The chain is built from TRBV7-3 and TRBJ2-3; 8 bases agree with TRBD2. CDR1 and CDR2 (germline): SGHTA, FQGTGA. The CDR3 extends over 16 amino acids. V was pared by 5 bases and J by 3 bases, with 10 bases of the junction left unmatched. CDR3 protein: CASSPLGSGKTDTQYF. In DNA, the CDR3 is TGTGCCAGCAGCCCCCTGGGTAGCGGGAAAACAGATACGCAGTATTTT.

The chain couples TRBV24-1 to TRBJ2-3, with no clear D. This CDR3 has 16 amino acids. V lost 2 bases, J lost 0 bases, and 11 bases lay in between. The V gene's germline CDR1 is KGHDR and CDR2 SFDVKD. CDR3 DNA: TGTGCCACCAGTGATTACAAGCGATCCAGCACAGATACGCAGTATTTT. It specifies CATSDYKRSSTDTQYF.

The chain combines TRBV6-5 with TRBJ2-5; the D gene is possibly TRBD1 (6 bases). V was clipped by 6 bases and J by 3 bases, with 14 bases between them. The CDR3 totals 14 residues. The germline gives CDR1 MNHEY, CDR2 SVGAGI. In DNA form, the CDR3 reads TGTGCCAGCAGCGCAGGGGTTTCGGAAGAGACCCAGTACTTC. Amino acids: CASSAGVSEETQYF.

The chain has TRBV27 and TRBJ1-4, with TRBD1 as a possible D gene (6 bases). The germline V gene has CDR1 MNHEY and CDR2 SMNVEV (reference sequence). This CDR3 spans 18 amino acids. Trimming stripped 3 bases from V and 4 bases from J, with 21 bases between. As DNA, the CDR3 is TGTGCCAGCAGTTTCACCCCCCCCGGGGGGGCCATTAATGAAAAACTGTTTTTT. The encoded protein is CASSFTPPGGAINEKLFF.

The chain combines TRBV6-1 with TRBJ2-7; 7 nucleotides agree with TRBD1. Germline V gives CDR1 MNHNS, CDR2 SASEGT. This CDR3 has 14 residues. Trimming at V came to 1 base and at J to 9 bases, leaving 9 bases not matched to a gene. This CDR3 is CASSEEGGPFLQYF. The CDR3, as DNA: TGTGCCAGCAGTGAAGAAGGGGGCCCTTTTCTGCAGTACTTC.

The chain combines TRBV5-1 with TRBJ2-5; D possibly corresponds to TRBD1 (7 bases). V lost 0 bases and J 4 bases, leaving 13 bases between the germline ends. The CDR3 extends over 15 amino acids. The V gene's germline CDR1 is SGHRS and CDR2 YFSETQ. CDR3 sequence: CASSLAEGAGETQYF. CDR3 sequence (DNA): TGCGCCAGCAGCTTGGCGGAGGGGGCAGGAGAGACCCAGTACTTC.

CDR3 bases: TGCGCCAGCAGCTTCGGGGAAATAGGCCCTGAAGCTTTCTTT. Residues: CASSFGEIGPEAFF. The V call is TRBV5-1, the J call TRBJ1-1, with D uncertain. Germline CDR1 and CDR2: SGHRS and YFSETQ. The V end was cut by 2 bases, the J end by 6 bases, with 14 bases between. CDR3 length equals 14 residues.